The 3 T cell receptor beta chains below come from one sample, sequenced in a study of blood T cell repertoires in COVID-19. Data came from immunoSEQ multiplex PCR; TCRdb stores just in-frame clones and leaves some out. The sample has about 89,000 clones; about three quarters are singletons. The material sequenced was peripheral blood. The receptors derive from a woman of 80 years or more with acute or convalescent COVID-19.

The rearrangement uses TRBV5-1 and TRBJ1-3; 7 bases match TRBD1. Looked up from germline, CDR1 is SGHRS and CDR2 is YFSETQ. V shed 0 bases, J shed 4 bases, and the junction held 1 base outside the gene matches. This CDR3 region has 14 residues. CDR3 DNA sequence: TGCGCCAGCAGCTTGGGACAGGGAGGAAACACCATATATTTT. It is translated as CASSLGQGGNTIYF.

The CDR3 DNA is TGTGCCAGCAGCCAAGCATTACGACAGGGGGACTATGGCTACACCTTC. Amino acids: CASSQALRQGDYGYTF. The chain employs TRBV4-2 and TRBJ1-2; 9 nucleotides align to TRBD1. Per the germline V gene, CDR1 is LGHNA and CDR2 is YNFKEQ. This CDR3 has 16 amino acids. The V segment lost 1 base and the J segment 3 bases; nucleotides outside the gene matches: 6.

Worth noting for this clone: In the same sample, other DNA sequences code for this CDR3. The CDR3 here is CSVGQGDQPQHF. In DNA, the CDR3 is TGCAGCGTTGGTCAGGGGGATCAGCCCCAGCATTTT. The rearrangement uses TRBV29-1 and TRBJ1-5; TRBD1 matches 7 bases. Trimming removed 4 bases from V and 5 bases from J; junction bases left unmatched: 2. Germline V gene data show CDR1 as SQVTM and CDR2 as ANQGSEA. The CDR3 totals 12 residues.